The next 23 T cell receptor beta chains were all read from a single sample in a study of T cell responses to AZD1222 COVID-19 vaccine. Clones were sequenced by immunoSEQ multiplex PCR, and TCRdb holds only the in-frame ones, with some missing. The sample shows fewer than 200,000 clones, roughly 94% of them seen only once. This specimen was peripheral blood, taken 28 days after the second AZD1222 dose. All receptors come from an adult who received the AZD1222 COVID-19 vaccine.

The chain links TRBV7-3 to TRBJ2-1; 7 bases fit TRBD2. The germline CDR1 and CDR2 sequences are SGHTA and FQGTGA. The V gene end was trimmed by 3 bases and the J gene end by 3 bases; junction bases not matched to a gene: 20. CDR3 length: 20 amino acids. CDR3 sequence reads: CASSLNSGLGERAHYNEQFF. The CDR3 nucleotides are TGTGCCAGCAGCTTGAATAGCGGGCTCGGAGAGAGGGCTCACTACAATGAGCAGTTCTTC.

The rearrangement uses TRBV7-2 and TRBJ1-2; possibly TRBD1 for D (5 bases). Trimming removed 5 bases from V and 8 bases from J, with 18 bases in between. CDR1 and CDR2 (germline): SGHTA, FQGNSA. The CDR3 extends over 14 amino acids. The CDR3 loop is CASSPSRWGLGYTF. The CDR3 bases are TGTGCCAGCAGCCCGAGTCGGTGGGGCTTAGGCTACACCTTC.

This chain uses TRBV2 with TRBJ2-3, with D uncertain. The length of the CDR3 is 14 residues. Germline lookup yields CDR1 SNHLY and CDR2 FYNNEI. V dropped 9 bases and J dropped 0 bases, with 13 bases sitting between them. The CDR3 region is CASNTATSTDTQYF. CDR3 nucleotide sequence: TGTGCCAGTAACACAGCTACTAGCACAGATACGCAGTATTTT.

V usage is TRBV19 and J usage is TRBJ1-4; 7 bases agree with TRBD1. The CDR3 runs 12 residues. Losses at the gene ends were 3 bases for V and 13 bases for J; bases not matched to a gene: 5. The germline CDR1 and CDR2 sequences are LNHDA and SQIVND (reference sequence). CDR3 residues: CASSIGDSGLFF. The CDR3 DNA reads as TGTGCCAGTAGTATTGGGGACAGCGGACTGTTTTTT.

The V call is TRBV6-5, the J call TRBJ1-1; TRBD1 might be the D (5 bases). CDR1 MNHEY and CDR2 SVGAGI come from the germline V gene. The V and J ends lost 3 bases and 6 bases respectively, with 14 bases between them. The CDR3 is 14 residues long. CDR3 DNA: TGTGCCAGCAGTTATCAGGGAGGCACCCCTGAAGCTTTCTTT. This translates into CASSYQGGTPEAFF.

The chain's CDR3 is CATSRRDSSLSNQPQHF. Written as DNA, the CDR3 is TGTGCCACCAGCAGACGAGACAGCTCCCTTAGCAATCAGCCCCAGCATTTT. The chain recombines TRBV15 with TRBJ1-5, with D possibly matching TRBD1 (5 bases). The CDR3 is made up of 17 amino acids. CDR1 is LNHNV, CDR2 YYDKDF, per germline (reference sequence). V was cut by 2 bases and J by 0 bases, with 14 bases left in between.

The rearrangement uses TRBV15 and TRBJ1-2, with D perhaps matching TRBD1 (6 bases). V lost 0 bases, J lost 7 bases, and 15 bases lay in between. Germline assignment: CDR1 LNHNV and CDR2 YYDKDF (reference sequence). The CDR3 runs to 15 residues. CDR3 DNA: TGTGCCACCAGCAGAGATCCGCGGGGGCGGATTGGCTACACCTTC. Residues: CATSRDPRGRIGYTF.

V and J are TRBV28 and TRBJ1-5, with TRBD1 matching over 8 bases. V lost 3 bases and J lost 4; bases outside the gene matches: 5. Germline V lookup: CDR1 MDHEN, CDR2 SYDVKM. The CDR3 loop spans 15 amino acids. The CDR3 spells CASSFGTGINQPQHF. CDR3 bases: TGTGCCAGCAGTTTCGGGACAGGTATAAATCAGCCCCAGCATTTT.

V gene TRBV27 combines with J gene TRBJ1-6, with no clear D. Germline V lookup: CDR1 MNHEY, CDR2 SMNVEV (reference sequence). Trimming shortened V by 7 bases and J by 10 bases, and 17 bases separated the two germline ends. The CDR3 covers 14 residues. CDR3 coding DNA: TGTGCCAGCACACGCAGAGCCGGAGCGTCACCCCTCCACTTT. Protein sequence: CASTRRAGASPLHF.

CDR3 sequence (DNA): TGTGCCACCCAAAAGGGGGGGGATAGGAACTATGGCTACACCTTC. It yields the protein CATQKGGDRNYGYTF. This sequence joins TRBV6-5 and TRBJ1-2; D may be TRBD1 (6 bases). The CDR3 runs 15 residues. Germline values: CDR1 MNHEY, CDR2 SVGAGI. The V end was cut by 10 bases, the J end by 2 bases, with 20 bases between.

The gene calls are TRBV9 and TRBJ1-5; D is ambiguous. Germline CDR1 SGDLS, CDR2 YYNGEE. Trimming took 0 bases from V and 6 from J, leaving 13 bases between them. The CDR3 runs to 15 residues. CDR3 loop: CASSVGGTTTQPQHF. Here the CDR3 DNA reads TGTGCCAGCAGCGTAGGTGGCACAACGACTCAGCCCCAGCATTTT. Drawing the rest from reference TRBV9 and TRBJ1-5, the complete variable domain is DSGVTQTPKHLITATGQRVTLRCSPRSGDLSVYWYQQSLDQGLQFLIQYYNGEERAKGNILERFSAQQFPDLHSELNLSSLELGDSALYFCASSVGGTTTQPQHFGDGTRLSIL.

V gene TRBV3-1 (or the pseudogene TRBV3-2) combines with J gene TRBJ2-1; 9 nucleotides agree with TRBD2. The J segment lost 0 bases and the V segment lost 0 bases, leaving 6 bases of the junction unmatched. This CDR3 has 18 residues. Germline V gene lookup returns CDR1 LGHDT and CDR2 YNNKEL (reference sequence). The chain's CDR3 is CASSQDLLAGSSYNEQFF. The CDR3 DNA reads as TGTGCCAGCAGCCAAGATTTACTAGCGGGCAGCTCCTACAATGAGCAGTTCTTC.

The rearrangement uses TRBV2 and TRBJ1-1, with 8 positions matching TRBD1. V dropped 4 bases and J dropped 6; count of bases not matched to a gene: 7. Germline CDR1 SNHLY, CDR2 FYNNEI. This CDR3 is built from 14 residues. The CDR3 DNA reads TGTGCCAGCAGTGCGAATCAGGGGGCAGCTGAAGCTTTCTTT. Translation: CASSANQGAAEAFF.

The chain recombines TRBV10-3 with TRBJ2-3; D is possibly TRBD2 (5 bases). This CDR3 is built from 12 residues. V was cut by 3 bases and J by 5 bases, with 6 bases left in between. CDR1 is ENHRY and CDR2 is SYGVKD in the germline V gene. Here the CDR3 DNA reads TGTGCCATCAGTGATCGGGGAGATACGCAGTATTTT. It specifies CAISDRGDTQYF.

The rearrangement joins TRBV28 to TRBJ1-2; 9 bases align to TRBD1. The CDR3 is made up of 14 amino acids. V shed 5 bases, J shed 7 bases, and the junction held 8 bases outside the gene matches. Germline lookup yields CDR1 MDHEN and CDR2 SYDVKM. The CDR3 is CASSPVGTGTGYTF. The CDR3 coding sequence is TGTGCCAGCAGTCCTGTGGGGACAGGGACTGGCTACACCTTC.

In DNA, the CDR3 is TGTGCCAGCAGCTCGTCGACAGGGGGCTATAATTCACCCCTCCACTTT. It specifies CASSSSTGGYNSPLHF. The chain employs TRBV5-5 and TRBJ1-6; the match to TRBD1 covers 9 bases. The germline gives CDR1 SGHKS, CDR2 YYEKEE (reference sequence). The CDR3 sequence is 16 residues long. Losses at the gene ends were 3 bases for V and 3 bases for J; bases not matched to a gene: 4.

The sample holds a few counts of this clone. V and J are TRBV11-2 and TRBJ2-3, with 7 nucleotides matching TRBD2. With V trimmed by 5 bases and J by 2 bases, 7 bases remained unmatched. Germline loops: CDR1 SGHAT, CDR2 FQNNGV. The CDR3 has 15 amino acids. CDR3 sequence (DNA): TGTGCCAGCAGCCGGGGAGCGGGGCTCACAGATACGCAGTATTTT. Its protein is CASSRGAGLTDTQYF.

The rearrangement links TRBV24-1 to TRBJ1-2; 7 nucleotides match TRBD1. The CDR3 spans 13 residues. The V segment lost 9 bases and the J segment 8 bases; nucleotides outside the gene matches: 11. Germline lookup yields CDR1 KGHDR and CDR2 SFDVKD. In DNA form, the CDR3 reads TGTGCCACCGCTCGGGACAGTTTTGGAGGCTACACCTTC. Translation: CATARDSFGGYTF.

The CDR3: CASSFQSSGGILAKNIQYF. The CDR3 nucleotides read TGCGCCAGCAGCTTCCAGTCTAGCGGGGGGATTCTAGCCAAAAACATTCAGTACTTC. The rearrangement links TRBV5-1 to TRBJ2-4, with 11 positions matching TRBD2. The CDR3 runs 19 residues. Germline lookup yields CDR1 SGHRS and CDR2 YFSETQ. The V and J ends lost 2 bases and 0 bases, in that order; junction bases with no gene match: 10.

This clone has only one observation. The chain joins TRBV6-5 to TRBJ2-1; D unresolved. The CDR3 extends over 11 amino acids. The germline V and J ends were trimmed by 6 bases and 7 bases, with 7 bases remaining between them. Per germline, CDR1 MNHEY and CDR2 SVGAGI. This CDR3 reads CASSRMNEQFF. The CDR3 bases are TGTGCCAGCAGCCGCATGAATGAGCAGTTCTTC.

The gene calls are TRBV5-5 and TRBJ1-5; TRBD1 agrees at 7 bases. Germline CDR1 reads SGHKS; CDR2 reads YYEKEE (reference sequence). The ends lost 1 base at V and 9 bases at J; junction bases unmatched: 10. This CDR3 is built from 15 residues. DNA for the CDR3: TGTGCCAGCAGCTTGTTAGCAGGGGGGATTGCGCCCCAGCATTTT. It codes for CASSLLAGGIAPQHF.

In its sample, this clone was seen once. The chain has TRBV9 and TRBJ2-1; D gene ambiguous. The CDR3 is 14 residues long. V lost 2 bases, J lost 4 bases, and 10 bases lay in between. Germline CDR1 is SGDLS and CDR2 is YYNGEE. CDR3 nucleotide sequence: TGTGCCAGCAGCGTCGAGACCCGGTACAATGAGCAGTTCTTC. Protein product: CASSVETRYNEQFF.

The CDR3 coding sequence is TGTGCCTGGAGTGTACTGACAGGGGATGAAGCTTTCTTT. It is translated as CAWSVLTGDEAFF. The rearrangement links TRBV30 to TRBJ1-1, with TRBD1 identical over 8 bases. V dropped 0 bases and J dropped 7; count of bases not matched to a gene: 4. CDR3 size: 13 residues. The germline CDR1 and CDR2 sequences are GTSNPN and SVGIG (reference sequence).